The sequence of this TCR beta chain was determined in a study of OX40 agonist ivuxolimab in advanced cancers. For the study at large: Patients received the agonistic anti-OX40 (CD134) antibody ivuxolimab. Every 2 weeks, patients received ivuxolimab intravenously, dosed at 0.01 to 10 mg/kg.

Generated by immunoSEQ multiplex PCR, the TCRdb table keeps only in-frame clones and is missing some. The table shows approximately 100,000 clones, with roughly 94% occurring only once. The CDR3 is made up of 17 amino acids. CDR1 is ENHRY, CDR2 SYGVKD, per germline. V lost 4 bases to trimming and J lost 4 bases; unmatched junction nucleotides: 11. The source material was CD4+ or CD8+ T cells sorted from blood, sampled in a trial of the OX40 agonist ivuxolimab. The clonotype was recovered from an adult with an advanced solid tumor such as melanoma, head and neck, liver or kidney cancer. This rearrangement joins TRBV10-3 to TRBJ2-3; 10 bases align to TRBD1. This CDR3 is CAISGNTGTGDADTQYF. For the CDR3, the DNA is TGTGCCATCAGTGGAAATACCGGGACAGGGGACGCAGATACGCAGTATTTT.